This T cell receptor (beta chain) emerged from a study of blood T cell repertoires in COVID-19. Study-level information: PBMCs, B-cell-depleted T cells, or T cells provided the cDNA or gDNA that made up the material.

J lost 7 bases, V lost 4 bases, and 6 bases had no gene match. CDR1 SQVTM and CDR2 ANQGSEA come from the germline V gene. The length of the CDR3 is 13 residues. Repertoires were generated with immunoSEQ multiplex PCR, while TCRdb's copy carries only in-frame clones and drops some. The table has under 75,000 clones, around 90% seen once. This chain links TRBV29-1 with TRBJ1-5; 8 bases line up with TRBD1. The source of this sequence is a man aged 50-60 years with active COVID-19. Sequencing was performed on peripheral blood. CDR3 DNA: TGCAGCGTTGGGGGAACAGGGGGACAGCCCCAGCATTTT. Translating gives CSVGGTGGQPQHF.